The T cell receptor beta chain under discussion was sequenced for a study of blood T cell repertoires in COVID-19. Study-level information: Samples of COVID-19 (acute and convalescent) were obtained from the United States, Italy and Spain. Sources were T cells, B-cell-depleted T cells, or PBMCs; the material itself was cDNA or gDNA.

Per the original data handling: Amplification of reference gene primers was used by the study to estimate nucleated cell counts. Libraries were prepared by immunoSEQ multiplex PCR; TCRdb keeps only in-frame clonotypes and omits some of them. The D gene and trimming were derived from the DNA, and the V and J assignments and clone size from that table. Of some 390,000 clones listed, about nine tenths were seen once; the top ten hold about 1.6%. Patients at the Seattle site were enrolled during active infection and followed longitudinally. The CDR3 runs to 13 residues. The V gene end was trimmed by 4 bases and the J gene end by 9 bases; junction bases not matched to a gene: 9. Germline CDR1 is SGHDN and CDR2 is FVKESK.

The TCR originated in a middle-aged woman with COVID-19, enrolled during active disease. Sequenced sample: peripheral blood. The chain links TRBV14 to TRBJ2-7; 7 bases align to TRBD1. In DNA form, the CDR3 reads TGTGCCAGCAGCCTTGGGACAGTGGGCAGGCAGTACTTC. Its protein product is CASSLGTVGRQYF.